This T cell receptor beta chain came from a study of T cell repertoires in cytomegalovirus infection. This clonotype occurred a few times. Its antigen remains unidentified. Germline and junction disagree at one end, which may indicate a read error. Each CDR3 protein is one row after TCRdb ran MiXCR on the reads. Found here are 650,000 to 900,000 distinct CDR3 sequences, approximately 29% of them singletons; the top ten hold roughly 12%. Per germline, CDR1 SSHAT and CDR2 FNYEAQ (reference sequence). This CDR3 is 15 amino acids long. The TCR originated in a human donor in good health (CMV status not recorded). Some clones in this sample may be carry-over from other donors' samples. The V gene is TRBV7-7, the J gene TRBJ2-2; no definite D call. The input for sequencing was cultured CD8+ T cells from PBMCs, taken from culture after CMV antigen stimulation. The CDR3 bases are TGTGCTAGCAGCTTAGCAGTTGCGAACACCGGGGAGCTGTTTTTT. Protein: CASSLAVANTGELFF.